This T cell receptor (beta chain) is from a study of monozygotic twins with inflammatory bowel disease. The germline CDR1 and CDR2 sequences are SGHTA and FQGNSA. The length of the CDR3 is 14 residues. Study results and limitations: Support for any single strong IBD-associated signal or clonotype was not found. Distinction of different T cell subtypes was not possible.

Note on this clonotype: Its antigen is currently unknown.

Eight reactions per sample, run separately, yielded cDNA. TCRdb reprocessed the 5' RACE reads and stores each CDR3 protein as one record, lacking DNA. This sample lists a few hundred thousand distinct CDR3 sequences; its ten largest clones have approximately 1.5%. The V call is TRBV7-2, the J call TRBJ2-3. The sequencing sample was made of blood. This clonotype was sampled from a human donor with ulcerative colitis or Crohn's disease, or a healthy co-twin of an affected twin (not recorded which). This CDR3 reads CASSFRTVTDTQYF.